A single T cell receptor (beta chain) is shown here with its context. Its antigen remains undetermined. No much larger clonotype is one base removed from it; base qualities were not supplied. These data originate in a study of OX40 agonist ivuxolimab in advanced cancers. In terms of the full investigation: Ivuxolimab was a fully human IgG2 agonistic monoclonal antibody targeting the costimulatory receptor OX40 (CD134). Intravenous ivuxolimab was administered to patients every 2 weeks at six dose levels: 0.01, 0.1, 0.3, 1.5, 3 and 10 mg/kg. Among the roughly 52 dose-escalation patients, around 20 had hepatocellular carcinoma, about 15 melanoma, 9 renal cell carcinoma and 9 head and neck cancer. In the dose-escalation cohort, 65% to 90% of patients were male, and the mean age was roughly 60 years, with a range of roughly 20 to 80. Prior anti-PD-1, anti-PD-L1 or anti-CTLA-4 therapy was permitted, and checkpoint inhibitors had been received by about 37% of dose-escalation patients. Three dose-escalation patients achieved partial responses, one with hepatocellular carcinoma and two with cutaneous melanoma. The point of sequencing TCRbeta in the periphery was to test whether ivuxolimab changed TCR sequence diversity and drove clonal T-cell expansion. The paper reports the monotherapy dose-escalation portion (N ≈ 50 patients) of the phase I ivuxolimab trial.

Patients with a history of autoimmune disease or receiving systemic immunosuppression were excluded from the trial. Peripheral blood for TCR sequencing was drawn from every dose cohort at baseline, at cycle 4 day 1 and at cycle 7 day 1. Samples were obtained from an open-label, multicenter, first-in-human phase I dose-escalation trial of ivuxolimab. Adults with locally advanced or metastatic melanoma, renal cell carcinoma, hepatocellular carcinoma or head and neck squamous cell carcinoma were enrolled in the trial. Before TCR sequencing, CD4+ T cells and CD8+ T cells were sorted from peripheral blood as separate populations. From the cysteine up to the phenylalanine, the CDR3 has a length of 14 residues. The sequence is cut down to CDR3 DNA, 42 bases in frame from base 1. The germline V gene (reference sequence) gives CDR1 as MNHNY and CDR2 as SVGAGI. Trimming takes 0 bases off V and 3 bases off J; junction bases not matched to a gene: 1.

Broad study findings and their caveats: After ivuxolimab, expanded clones were on average more numerous among CD8+ T cells than among CD4+ T cells. Low levels of normalized T-cell clonal expansion were also shown by some nonresponding patients. At doses of 0.1 to 3.0 mg/kg, clonal expansion of both CD4+ and CD8+ blood T cells was observed from baseline to week 6. In the 0.1-3.0 mg/kg groups, partial responders had among the lowest normalized peripheral clonal expansion, particularly in CD8+ T cells. Which antigens the clonally expanded peripheral T cells were specific for was not determined.

For sequencing of the TCRbeta CDR3 region, genomic DNA was extracted from the sorted cells. The immunoSEQ Assay was used for sequencing of TCRbeta CDR3 regions. TCRdb mirrors the immuneACCESS table, restricted to in-frame sequences. Some clones are absent from its copies; in checked studies, under half trace to an unresolved V gene, and the reason for the others is unknown. In this sample the table shows about 43,000 clones, 75% to 90% of which occur a single time. About 32% of the sample goes to the ten largest clones. Here the chain combines TRBV6-6 and TRBJ2-5; 7 junctional bases match TRBD2. The TCR was taken from an adult with an advanced solid tumor such as melanoma, head and neck, liver or kidney cancer. The specimen comprised CD4+ or CD8+ T cells sorted from blood, sampled in a trial of the OX40 agonist ivuxolimab. The CDR3 region: CASSYSAGEETQYF. The sequenced DNA: TGTGCCAGCAGTTACTCCGCGGGGGAAGAGACCCAGTACTTC.